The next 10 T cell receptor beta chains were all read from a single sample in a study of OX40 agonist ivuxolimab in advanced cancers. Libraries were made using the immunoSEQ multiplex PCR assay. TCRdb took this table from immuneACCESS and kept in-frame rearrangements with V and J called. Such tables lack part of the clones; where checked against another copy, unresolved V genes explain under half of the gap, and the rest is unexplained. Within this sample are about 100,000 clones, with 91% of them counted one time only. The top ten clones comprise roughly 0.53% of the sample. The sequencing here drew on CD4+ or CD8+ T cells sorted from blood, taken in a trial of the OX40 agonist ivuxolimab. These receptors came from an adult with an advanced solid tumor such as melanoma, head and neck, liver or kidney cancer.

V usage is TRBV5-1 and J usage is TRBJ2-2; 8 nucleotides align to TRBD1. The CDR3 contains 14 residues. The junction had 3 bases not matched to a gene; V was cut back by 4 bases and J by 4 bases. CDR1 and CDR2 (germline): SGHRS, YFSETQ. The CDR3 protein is CASSQTGATGELFF. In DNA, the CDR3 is TGCGCCAGCAGCCAGACAGGGGCCACCGGGGAGCTGTTTTTT. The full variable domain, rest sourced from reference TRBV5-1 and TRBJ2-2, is KAGVTQTPRYLIKTRGQQVTLSCSPISGHRSVSWYQQTPGQGLQFLFEYFSETQRNKGNFPGRFSGRQFSNSRSEMNVSTLELGDSALYLCASSQTGATGELFFGEGSRLTVL.

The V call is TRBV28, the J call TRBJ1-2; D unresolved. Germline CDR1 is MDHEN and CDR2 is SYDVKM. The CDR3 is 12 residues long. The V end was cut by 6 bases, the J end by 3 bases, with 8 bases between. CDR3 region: CASSLKDYGYTF. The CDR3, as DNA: TGTGCCAGCAGCCTCAAAGACTATGGCTACACCTTC.

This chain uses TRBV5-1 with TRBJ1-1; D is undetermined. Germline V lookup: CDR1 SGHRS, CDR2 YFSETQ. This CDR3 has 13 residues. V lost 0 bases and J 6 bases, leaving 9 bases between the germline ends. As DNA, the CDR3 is TGCGCCAGCAGCTTGGGGGTGACCCCTGAAGCTTTCTTT. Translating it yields CASSLGVTPEAFF. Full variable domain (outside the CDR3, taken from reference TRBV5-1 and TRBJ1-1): KAGVTQTPRYLIKTRGQQVTLSCSPISGHRSVSWYQQTPGQGLQFLFEYFSETQRNKGNFPGRFSGRQFSNSRSEMNVSTLELGDSALYLCASSLGVTPEAFFGQGTRLTVV.

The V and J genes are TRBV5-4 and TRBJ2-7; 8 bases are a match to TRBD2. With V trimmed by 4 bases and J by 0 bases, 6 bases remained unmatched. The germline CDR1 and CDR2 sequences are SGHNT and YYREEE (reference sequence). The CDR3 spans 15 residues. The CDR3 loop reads CASSRGGGSSYEQYF. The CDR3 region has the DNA TGTGCCAGCAGCCGGGGGGGCGGGTCCTCCTACGAGCAGTACTTC.

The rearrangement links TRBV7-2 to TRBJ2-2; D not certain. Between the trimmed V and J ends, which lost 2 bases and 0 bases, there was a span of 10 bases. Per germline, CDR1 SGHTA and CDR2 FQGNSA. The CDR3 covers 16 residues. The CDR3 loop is CASSLFGGTNTGELFF. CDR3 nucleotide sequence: TGTGCCAGCAGCTTATTCGGCGGAACGAACACCGGGGAGCTGTTTTTT.

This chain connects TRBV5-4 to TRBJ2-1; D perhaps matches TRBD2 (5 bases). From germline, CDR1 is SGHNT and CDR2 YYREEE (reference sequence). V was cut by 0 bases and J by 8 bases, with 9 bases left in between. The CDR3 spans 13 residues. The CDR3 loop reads CASSLDGNDEQFF. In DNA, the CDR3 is TGTGCCAGCAGCTTGGACGGGAACGATGAGCAGTTCTTC.

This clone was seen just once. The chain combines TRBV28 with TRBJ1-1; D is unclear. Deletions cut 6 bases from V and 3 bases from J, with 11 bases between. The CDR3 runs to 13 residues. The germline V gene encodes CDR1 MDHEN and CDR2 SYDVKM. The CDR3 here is CASRTLLDTEAFF. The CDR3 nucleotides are TGTGCCAGCAGGACGCTTCTGGACACTGAAGCTTTCTTT.

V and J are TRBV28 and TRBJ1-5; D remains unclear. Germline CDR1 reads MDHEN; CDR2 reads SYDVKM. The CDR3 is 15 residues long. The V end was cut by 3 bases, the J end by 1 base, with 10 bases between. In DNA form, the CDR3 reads TGTGCCAGCAGTTTCCAAGACCTCAGCAATCAGCCCCAGCATTTT. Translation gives CASSFQDLSNQPQHF. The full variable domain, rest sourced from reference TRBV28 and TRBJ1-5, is DVKVTQSSRYLVKRTGEKVFLECVQDMDHENMFWYRQDPGLGLRLIYFSYDVKMKEKGDIPEGYSVSREKKERFSLILESASTNQTSMYLCASSFQDLSNQPQHFGDGTRLSIL.

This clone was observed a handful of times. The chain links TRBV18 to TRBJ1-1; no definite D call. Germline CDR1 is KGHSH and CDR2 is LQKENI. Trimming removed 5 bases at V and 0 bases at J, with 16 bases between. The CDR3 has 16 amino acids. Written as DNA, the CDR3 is TGTGCCAGCTCATACGCCTCCGTGCCTTTGAACACTGAAGCTTTCTTT. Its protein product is CASSYASVPLNTEAFF.

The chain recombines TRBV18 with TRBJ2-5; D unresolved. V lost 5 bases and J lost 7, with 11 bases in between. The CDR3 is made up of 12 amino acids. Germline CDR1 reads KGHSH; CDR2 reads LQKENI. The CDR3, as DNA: TGTGCCAGCTCATCAATTCTGGTGACCCAGTACTTC. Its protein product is CASSSILVTQYF.